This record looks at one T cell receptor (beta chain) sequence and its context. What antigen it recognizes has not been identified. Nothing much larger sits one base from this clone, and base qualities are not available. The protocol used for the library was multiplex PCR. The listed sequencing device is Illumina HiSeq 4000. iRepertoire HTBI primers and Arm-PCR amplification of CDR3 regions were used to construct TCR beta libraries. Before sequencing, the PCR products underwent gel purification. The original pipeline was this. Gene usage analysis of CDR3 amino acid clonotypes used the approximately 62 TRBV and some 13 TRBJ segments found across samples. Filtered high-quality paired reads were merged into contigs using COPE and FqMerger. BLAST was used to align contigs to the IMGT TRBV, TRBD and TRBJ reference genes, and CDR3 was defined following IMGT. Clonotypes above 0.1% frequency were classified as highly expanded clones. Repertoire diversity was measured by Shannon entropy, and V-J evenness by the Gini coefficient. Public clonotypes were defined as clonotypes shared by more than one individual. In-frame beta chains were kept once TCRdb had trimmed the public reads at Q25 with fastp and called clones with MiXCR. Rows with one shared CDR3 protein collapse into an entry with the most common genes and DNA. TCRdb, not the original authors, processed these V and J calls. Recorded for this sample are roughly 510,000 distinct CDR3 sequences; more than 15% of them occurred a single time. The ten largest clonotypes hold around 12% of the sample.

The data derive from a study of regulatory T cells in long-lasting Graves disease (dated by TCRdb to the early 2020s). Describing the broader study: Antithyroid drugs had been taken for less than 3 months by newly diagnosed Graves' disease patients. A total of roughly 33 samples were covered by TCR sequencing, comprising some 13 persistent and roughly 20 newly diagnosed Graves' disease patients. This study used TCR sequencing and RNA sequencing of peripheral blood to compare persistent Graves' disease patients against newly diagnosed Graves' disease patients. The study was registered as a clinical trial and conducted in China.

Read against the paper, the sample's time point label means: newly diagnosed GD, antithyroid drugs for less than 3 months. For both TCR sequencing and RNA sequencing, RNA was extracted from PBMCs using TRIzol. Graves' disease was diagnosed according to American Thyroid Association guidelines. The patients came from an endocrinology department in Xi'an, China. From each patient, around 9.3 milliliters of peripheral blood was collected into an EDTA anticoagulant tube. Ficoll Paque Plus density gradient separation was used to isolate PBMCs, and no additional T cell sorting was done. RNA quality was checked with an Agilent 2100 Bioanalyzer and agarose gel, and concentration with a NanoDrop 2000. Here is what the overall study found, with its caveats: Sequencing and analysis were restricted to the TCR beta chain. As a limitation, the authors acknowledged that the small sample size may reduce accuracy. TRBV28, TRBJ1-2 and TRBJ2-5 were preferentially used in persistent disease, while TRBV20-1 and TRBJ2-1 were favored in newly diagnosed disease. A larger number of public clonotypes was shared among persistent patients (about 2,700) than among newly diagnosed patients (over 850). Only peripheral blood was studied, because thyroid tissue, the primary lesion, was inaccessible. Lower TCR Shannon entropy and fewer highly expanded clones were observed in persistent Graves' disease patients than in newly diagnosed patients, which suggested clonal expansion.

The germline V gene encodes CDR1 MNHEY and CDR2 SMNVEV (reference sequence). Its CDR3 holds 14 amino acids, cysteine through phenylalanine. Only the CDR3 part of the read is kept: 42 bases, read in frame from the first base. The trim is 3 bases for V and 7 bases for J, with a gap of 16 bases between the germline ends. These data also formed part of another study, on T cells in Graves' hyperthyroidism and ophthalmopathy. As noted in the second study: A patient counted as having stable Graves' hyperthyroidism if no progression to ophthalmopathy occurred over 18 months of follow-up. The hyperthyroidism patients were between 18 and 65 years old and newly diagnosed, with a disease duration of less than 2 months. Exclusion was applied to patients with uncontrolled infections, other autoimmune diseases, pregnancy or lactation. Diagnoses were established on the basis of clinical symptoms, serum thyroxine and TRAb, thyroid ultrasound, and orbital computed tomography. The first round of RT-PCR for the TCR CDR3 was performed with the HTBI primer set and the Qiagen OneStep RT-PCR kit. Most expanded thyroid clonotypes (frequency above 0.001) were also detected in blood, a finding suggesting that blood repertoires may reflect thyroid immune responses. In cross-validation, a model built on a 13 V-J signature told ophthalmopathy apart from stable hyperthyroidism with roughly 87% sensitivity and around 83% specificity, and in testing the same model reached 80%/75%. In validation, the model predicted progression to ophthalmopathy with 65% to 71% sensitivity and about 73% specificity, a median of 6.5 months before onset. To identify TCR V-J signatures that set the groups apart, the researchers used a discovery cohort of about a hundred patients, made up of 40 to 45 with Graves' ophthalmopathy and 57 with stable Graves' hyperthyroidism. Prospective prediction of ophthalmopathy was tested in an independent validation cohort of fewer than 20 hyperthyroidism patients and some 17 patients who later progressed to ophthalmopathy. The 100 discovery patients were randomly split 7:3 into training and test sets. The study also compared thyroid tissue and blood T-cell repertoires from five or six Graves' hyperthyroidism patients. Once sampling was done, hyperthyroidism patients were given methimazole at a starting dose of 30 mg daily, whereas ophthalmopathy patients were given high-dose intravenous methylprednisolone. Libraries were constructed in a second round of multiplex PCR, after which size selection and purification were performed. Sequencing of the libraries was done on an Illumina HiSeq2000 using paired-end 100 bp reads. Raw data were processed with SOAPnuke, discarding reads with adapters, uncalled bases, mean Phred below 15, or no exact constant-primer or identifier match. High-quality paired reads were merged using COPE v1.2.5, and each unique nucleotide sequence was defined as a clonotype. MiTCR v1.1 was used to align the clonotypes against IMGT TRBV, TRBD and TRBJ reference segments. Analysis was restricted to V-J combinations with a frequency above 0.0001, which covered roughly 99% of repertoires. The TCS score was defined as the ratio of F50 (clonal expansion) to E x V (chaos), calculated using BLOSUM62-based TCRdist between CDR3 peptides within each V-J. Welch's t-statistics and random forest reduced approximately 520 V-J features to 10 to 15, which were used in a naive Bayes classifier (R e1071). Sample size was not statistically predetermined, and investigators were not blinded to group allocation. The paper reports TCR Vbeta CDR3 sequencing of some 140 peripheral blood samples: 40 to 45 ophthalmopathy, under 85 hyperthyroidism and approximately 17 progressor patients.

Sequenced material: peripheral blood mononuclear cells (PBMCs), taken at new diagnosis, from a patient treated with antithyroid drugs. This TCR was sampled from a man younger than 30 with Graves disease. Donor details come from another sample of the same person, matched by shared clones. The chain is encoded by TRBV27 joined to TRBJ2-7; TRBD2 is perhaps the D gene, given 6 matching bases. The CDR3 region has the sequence CASSLGGAPGEQYF. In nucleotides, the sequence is TGTGCCAGCAGTTTGGGCGGGGCTCCTGGGGAGCAGTACTTC.